This T cell receptor (beta chain) is from a study of T-cell reconstitution after alpha-beta-depleted transplantation in children. This clonotype was recorded many times. What it recognizes is unknown. Broader study findings: Reportedly, alpha-beta T cells present about two months post-transplant originated from several hundred expanded clones of graft origin.

During its preparation, the TCRbeta library received unique molecular identifiers. One entry per CDR3 protein results from TCRdb running MiXCR on the PCR reads. The table lists approximately 490,000 distinct CDR3 sequences, under 12% of them singletons. V was pared by 3 bases and J by 8 bases, with 2 bases of the junction left unmatched. This CDR3 has 12 amino acids. The clonotype originates from a child aged 2 to 15 with inherited bone marrow failure, due to receive a stem cell transplant. This rearrangement joins TRBV12-3 or TRBV12-4 to TRBJ1-2, with TRBD1 matching 8 bases. Material: PBMCs, obtained before TCRalphabeta/CD19-depleted stem cell transplant. The CDR3 sequence: CASSFGQGGYTF. The CDR3, as DNA: TGTGCCAGCAGTTTCGGACAGGGCGGCTACACCTTC.